This TCR beta chain was captured by sequencing in a study of blood T cell repertoires in COVID-19. Whole-study context: There were acute and convalescent COVID-19 samples, and they came from the United States, Italy and Spain. In each case, the material was cDNA or gDNA derived from T cells, B-cell-depleted T cells, or PBMCs.

In the authors' methods: For nucleated cells, counts were estimated from reference gene primer amplification. Sequenced by immunoSEQ multiplex PCR; TCRdb stores in-frame clones only, minus some. V and J calls and clone size follow that table, whereas D and trimming were derived from the DNA. The data contain more than 80,000 clones, over 65% of them singletons. Seattle cases were enrolled at active infection and followed longitudinally. Trimming took 6 bases from V and 1 from J, leaving 6 bases between them. The CDR3 contains 11 residues. Per the germline V gene, CDR1 is DFQATT and CDR2 is SNEGSKA (reference sequence).

This rearrangement joins TRBV20-1 to TRBJ1-2; no definite D call. The sequenced sample consisted of peripheral blood. This sequence originates from a man aged 80 or over with COVID-19, enrolled during active disease. CDR3 sequence: CSAYDNYGYTF. Written as DNA, the CDR3 is TGCAGTGCCTACGATAACTATGGCTACACCTTC.